This T cell receptor (beta chain) came from a study of neurological immune-mediated disorders. The study, taken as a whole, reports: The absence of shared CDR3 amino acid sequences among expanded clones across subjects suggests private repertoires in all groups. The level of TCR clonal expansion was highest in patients with HTLV-1-associated myelopathy and lowest in multiple sclerosis, where it fell below the level seen in healthy controls.

As for time point: longitudinal time-point 1 (baseline). 2 million PBMCs stored at -80 C were the source of the unsorted libraries. Trimming removed 3 bases from V and 8 bases from J; junction bases left unmatched: 3. This CDR3 has 14 residues. The germline V gene encodes CDR1 DFQATT and CDR2 SNEGSKA (reference sequence). This clonotype occurred many times. The antigen is undetermined. The cDNA came from 5'RACE with 10-nucleotide random UMIs. TCRdb used MiXCR to reprocess the 5' RACE reads, holding one entry per CDR3 protein. The sample has about 49,000 distinct CDR3 sequences, 9% to 10% seen once. Sequenced input: PBMCs. This sequence originates from a woman aged 40 to 49 in good health. The rearrangement joins TRBV20-1 to TRBJ2-1; 14 nucleotides align to TRBD2. CDR3 in DNA: TGCAGTGCTAGGGGACTAGCGGGAGATCATGAGCAGTTCTTC. It codes for CSARGLAGDHEQFF.